The rows below give T cell receptor beta chains drawn from one sample of a study of blood T cell repertoires in COVID-19. The protocol was immunoSEQ multiplex PCR, while the TCRdb copy is restricted to in-frame clones and leaves out a portion. Of 200,000 to 300,000 clones detected, around 83% appear once; the ten largest clones hold 12%. The sample was peripheral blood. The receptor set was obtained from a woman aged 60-75 years with active or convalescent COVID-19. The CDR3 runs from the conserved cysteine through the conserved F or W.

j_gene: TRBJ2-3; v_gene: TRBV19; CDR3aa: CASSIWASGGTDTQYF
j_gene: TRBJ2-1; v_gene: TRBV27; CDR3aa: CASRGAGAYNEQFF
j_gene: TRBJ2-3; v_gene: TRBV3-1/TRBV3-2; CDR3aa: CASSQVYTGVSSTDTQYF
j_gene: TRBJ2-7; v_gene: TRBV18; CDR3aa: CASSQQDTYEQYF
j_gene: TRBJ1-4; v_gene: TRBV15; CDR3aa: CATSPLEGYQKEKLFF
j_gene: TRBJ2-2; v_gene: TRBV2; CDR3aa: CASRTATGELFF
j_gene: TRBJ1-2; v_gene: TRBV4-1; CDR3aa: CASSQGLRRGPNYGYTF
j_gene: TRBJ1-4; v_gene: TRBV12-3/TRBV12-4; CDR3aa: CASSLAPEEKLFF
j_gene: TRBJ1-1; v_gene: TRBV18; CDR3aa: CASGGGQDLNTEAFF
j_gene: TRBJ2-1; v_gene: TRBV7-3; CDR3aa: CASSSSGGYHLPQFF
j_gene: TRBJ1-3; v_gene: TRBV9; CDR3aa: CASRPGSGNTIYF
j_gene: TRBJ1-5; v_gene: TRBV7-9; CDR3aa: CASSLTSGNQPQHF
j_gene: TRBJ2-5; v_gene: TRBV7-9; CDR3aa: CASSYTAGQGKETQYF
j_gene: TRBJ1-4; v_gene: TRBV30; CDR3aa: CAWSGGQVNEKLFF
j_gene: TRBJ1-2; v_gene: TRBV6-1; CDR3aa: CASRGGTEVGYTF
j_gene: TRBJ2-1; v_gene: TRBV5-1; CDR3aa: CASSTLGQGMVAEQFF
j_gene: TRBJ1-2; v_gene: TRBV20-1; CDR3aa: CSASRGTGNGYTF
j_gene: TRBJ2-3; v_gene: TRBV5-6; CDR3aa: CASSKPGLADTDTQYF
j_gene: TRBJ2-5; v_gene: TRBV30; CDR3aa: CAWSPGETQYF
j_gene: TRBJ1-2; v_gene: TRBV27; CDR3aa: CASRPFITGVLYGYTF
j_gene: TRBJ1-3; v_gene: TRBV5-4; CDR3aa: CASSLKGVSGNTIYF
j_gene: TRBJ1-4; v_gene: TRBV28; CDR3aa: CASTSAGAPNEKLFF
j_gene: TRBJ1-2; v_gene: TRBV5-4; CDR3aa: CASSLAAGGGYTF
j_gene: TRBJ1-1; v_gene: TRBV19; CDR3aa: CASSRRDREGTEAFF
j_gene: TRBJ2-7; v_gene: TRBV5-4; CDR3aa: CASSTGTGSYEQYF
j_gene: TRBJ2-2; v_gene: TRBV3-1/TRBV3-2; CDR3aa: CASSRLAGSGELFF
j_gene: TRBJ2-3; v_gene: TRBV30; CDR3aa: CAWKSQGTDTQYF
j_gene: TRBJ2-3; v_gene: TRBV6-2/TRBV6-3; CDR3aa: CASSLQRGDTDTQYF
j_gene: TRBJ2-3; v_gene: TRBV19; CDR3aa: CASSIAGDPDTQYF
j_gene: TRBJ2-1; v_gene: TRBV5-1; CDR3aa: CASSLDKARDEQFF
j_gene: TRBJ2-5; v_gene: TRBV7-9; CDR3aa: CASKLAGGQETQYF
j_gene: TRBJ2-5; v_gene: TRBV7-2; CDR3aa: CASSLEGRLAGVETQYF
j_gene: TRBJ1-5; v_gene: TRBV27; CDR3aa: CASSPRGANQPQHF
j_gene: TRBJ2-5; v_gene: TRBV9; CDR3aa: CASSSQTAGRLETQYF
j_gene: TRBJ1-5; v_gene: TRBV6-6; CDR3aa: CASSYPTGGDQPQHF
j_gene: TRBJ2-7; v_gene: TRBV30; CDR3aa: CAWSGAWVVDRGHEQYF
j_gene: TRBJ1-6; v_gene: TRBV2; CDR3aa: CASSEPGGFSPLHF
j_gene: TRBJ1-2; v_gene: TRBV18; CDR3aa: CASSPRRDRADGYTF
j_gene: TRBJ2-5; v_gene: TRBV7-7; CDR3aa: CASSLAGGPETQYF
j_gene: TRBJ2-5; v_gene: TRBV7-2; CDR3aa: CASSLRGGSGGLEETQYF
j_gene: TRBJ2-7; v_gene: TRBV7-8; CDR3aa: CASSSGLTGQYF
j_gene: TRBJ1-1; v_gene: TRBV7-9; CDR3aa: CASTFYTGATEAFF
j_gene: TRBJ2-3; v_gene: TRBV12-5; CDR3aa: CASGTTGSSRTDTQYF
j_gene: TRBJ1-1; v_gene: TRBV5-1; CDR3aa: CASSGTGEVTEAFF
j_gene: TRBJ2-1; v_gene: TRBV5-1; CDR3aa: CASSRDRVANEQFF
j_gene: TRBJ2-7; v_gene: TRBV13; CDR3aa: CASSPGTGPYEQYF
j_gene: TRBJ2-1; v_gene: TRBV7-3; CDR3aa: CASSSAGGGANEQFF
j_gene: TRBJ1-6; v_gene: TRBV5-1; CDR3aa: CASRLDSPNSPLHF
j_gene: TRBJ1-2; v_gene: TRBV10-3; CDR3aa: CAISESPGDGYTF
j_gene: TRBJ1-2; v_gene: TRBV19; CDR3aa: CASSIMEGAHGYTF
j_gene: TRBJ2-3; v_gene: TRBV24-1; CDR3aa: CATSDLEWGQDMNTQYF
j_gene: TRBJ1-3; v_gene: TRBV4-3; CDR3aa: CASSRQGSGNTIYF
j_gene: TRBJ2-1; v_gene: TRBV7-9; CDR3aa: CASSPGTSGAKYNEQFF
j_gene: TRBJ2-7; v_gene: TRBV20-1; CDR3aa: CSAVSGGEQYF
j_gene: TRBJ2-5; v_gene: TRBV7-2; CDR3aa: CASSLVPGLAGGRETQYF
j_gene: TRBJ2-1; v_gene: TRBV5-5; CDR3aa: CASSLRTGGYNEQFF
j_gene: TRBJ1-1; v_gene: TRBV6-1; CDR3aa: CASSAVDRGSVTEAFF
j_gene: TRBJ2-3; v_gene: TRBV12-5; CDR3aa: CASGLVQGVLSTDTQYF